The entry that follows covers one T cell receptor (beta chain) sequence. These data belong to a study of PD-1 blockade in classical Hodgkin lymphoma. Relapses following autologous stem cell transplantation were seen in all patients, with brentuximab vedotin exposure varying. Some clones are missing from TCRdb's copy, which holds only in-frame ones; the method was immunoSEQ multiplex PCR. The data hold 11,000 to 15,000 clones, with around four fifths observed a single time. Germline CDR1 is SGHRS and CDR2 is YFSETQ. The length of the CDR3 is 14 residues. J was trimmed by 5 bases and V by 3 bases; bases with no gene match: 3.

The sequencing here drew on peripheral blood mononuclear cells (PBMCs), taken before the second cycle of nivolumab. V is TRBV5-1 and J is TRBJ2-7; 12 positions agree with TRBD1. The clonotype originates from a human donor with classical Hodgkin lymphoma. The CDR3 region is CASSSGQGANEQYF. The CDR3 region has the DNA TGCGCCAGCAGCTCGGGACAGGGGGCAAACGAGCAGTACTTC.